This TCR beta chain was obtained from a study of blood T cell repertoires in COVID-19. Turning to the study itself: Sources were T cells, B-cell-depleted T cells, or PBMCs; the material itself was cDNA or gDNA.

The CDR3 is 14 residues long. J was trimmed by 3 bases and V by 8 bases; bases with no gene match: 6. Germline CDR1 MDHEN, CDR2 SYDVKM. Participants came from fewer than 25 US areas, aged roughly 18 to 95 years. Authors' data handling: Amplifying reference gene primers gave estimates of nucleated cell counts. Generated by immunoSEQ multiplex PCR, the TCRdb table keeps only in-frame clones and is missing some. The V and J calls and clone size are taken from that table; D and trimming were inferred from the DNA. The profile covers fewer than 200,000 clones, with about 72% appearing a single time and 15% to 20% taken by the ten largest.

The receptor was derived from a woman aged 50 to 65 who had recovered from COVID-19. The material sequenced was PBMCs or T cells enriched from blood (not recorded which). V and J are TRBV28 and TRBJ1-2; 10 bases match TRBD1. The CDR3 loop reads CASLTTGGYYGYTF. CDR3 nucleotide sequence: TGTGCCAGCCTCACGACAGGGGGCTACTATGGCTACACCTTC.